This passage covers 12 T cell receptor beta chains from one sample sequenced in a study of STAT3 mutations in large granular lymphocyte leukemia. Sequenced by immunoSEQ multiplex PCR; TCRdb stores in-frame clones only, minus some. The sample has fewer than 6,000 clones, approximately 49% seen once. Their recognized antigens are unknown. The study's findings and limits: Every T-cell large granular lymphocyte leukemia patient had at least one immunodominant TCR beta clonotype.

Source material: peripheral blood mononuclear cells. The receptor set was obtained from a woman aged 70-85 years with T-cell large granular lymphocyte leukemia. Some clones in this sample may be carry-over from other donors' samples.

This chain joins TRBV5-1 and TRBJ2-7, with TRBD1 identical over 8 bases. Per the germline V gene, CDR1 is SGHRS and CDR2 is YFSETQ. V lost 0 bases to trimming and J lost 2 bases; unmatched junction nucleotides: 4. This CDR3 is built from 15 residues. This CDR3 reads CASSLGDRGPYEQYF. The CDR3, as DNA: TGCGCCAGCAGCTTGGGCGACAGGGGCCCCTACGAGCAGTACTTC.

The chain couples TRBV7-9 to TRBJ2-7; no clear D gene. Germline V gene data show CDR1 as SEHNR and CDR2 as FQNEAQ (reference sequence). The CDR3 spans 14 residues. Between the trimmed V and J ends, which lost 4 bases and 2 bases, there was a span of 12 bases. CDR3 coding DNA: TGTGCCAGCAGCTCGCGGAAACTCCCCTACGAGCAGTACTTC. Encoded protein: CASSSRKLPYEQYF.

The DNA for the CDR3 is TGTGCCTGGAGACAACGCGGCGGGAGGTACGAGCAGTACTTC. Residues: CAWRQRGGRYEQYF. The chain employs TRBV30 and TRBJ2-7; TRBD2 aligns across 8 bases. V dropped 3 bases and J dropped 4; count of bases not matched to a gene: 8. The germline gives CDR1 GTSNPN, CDR2 SVGIG (reference sequence). The CDR3 has 14 amino acids.

The V call is TRBV15, the J call TRBJ2-7; 8 positions match TRBD1. Trimming removed 4 bases from V and 1 base from J; junction bases left unmatched: 3. The CDR3 covers 14 residues. Germline V gene data show CDR1 as LNHNV and CDR2 as YYDKDF (reference sequence). The CDR3 is CATSNRDRSYEQYF. CDR3 DNA: TGTGCCACCAGCAACCGGGACAGGTCCTACGAGCAGTACTTC. The full variable domain, completed using reference TRBV15 and TRBJ2-7, is DAMVIQNPRYQVTQFGKPVTLSCSQTLNHNVMYWYQQKSSQAPKLLFHYYDKDFNNEADTPDNFQSRRPNTSFCFLDIRSPGLGDTAMYLCATSNRDRSYEQYFGPGTRLTVT.

The chain recombines TRBV7-9 with TRBJ2-3; D call uncertain. CDR1 is SEHNR, CDR2 FQNEAQ, per germline (reference sequence). The CDR3 runs 14 residues. Between the trimmed V and J ends, which lost 5 bases and 0 bases, there was a span of 9 bases. CDR3: CASSPITSTDTQYF. The DNA for the CDR3 is TGTGCCAGCAGCCCAATTACTAGCACAGATACGCAGTATTTT.

This sequence joins TRBV27 and TRBJ2-7; TRBD2 might be the D (5 bases). Germline-derived CDR1 and CDR2 are MNHEY and SMNVEV (reference sequence). CDR3 length: 15 amino acids. V was shortened by 5 bases and J by 4 bases, with 18 bases between the two germline ends. This CDR3 is CASSPWDSSGYEQYF. The CDR3, as DNA: TGTGCCAGCAGTCCTTGGGATTCCTCGGGGTACGAGCAGTACTTC.

The chain joins TRBV7-9 to TRBJ2-3, with D perhaps matching TRBD1 or TRBD2 (5 bases each). The V and J ends lost 4 bases and 0 bases respectively, with 11 bases between them. The CDR3 loop spans 15 amino acids. Germline V gene sequence: CDR1 SEHNR, CDR2 FQNEAQ (reference sequence). As DNA, the CDR3 is TGTGCCAGCAGCTCACGGGGCACAAGCACAGATACGCAGTATTTT. This sequence encodes CASSSRGTSTDTQYF.

This clone was seen a handful of times. Other DNA sequences in this sample translate to the same CDR3. This chain connects TRBV5-1 to TRBJ2-3, with 10 bases identical to TRBD1. V shed 2 bases and J 4 bases; nucleotides not matched to a gene: 1. The V gene's germline CDR1 is SGHRS and CDR2 YFSETQ. The CDR3 covers 14 residues. CDR3 bases: TGCGCCAGCAGCTTCGGACAGGGGGCAGATACGCAGTATTTT. Translation: CASSFGQGADTQYF.

A few counts support this clone. The J gene is TRBJ2-7, the V gene TRBV6-5; D uncertain. CDR3 length: 14 amino acids. CDR1 and CDR2 from the germline V gene are MNHEY and SVGAGI. Trimming took off 2 bases at V and 1 base at J, with 9 bases between the two ends. The CDR3 sequence is CASSYAGSSYEQYF. CDR3 DNA: TGTGCCAGCAGTTACGCCGGGTCATCCTACGAGCAGTACTTC.

The rearrangement uses TRBV5-1 and TRBJ2-1; TRBD1 aligns across 9 bases. The germline V gene encodes CDR1 SGHRS and CDR2 YFSETQ. The CDR3 runs 12 residues. V was clipped by 5 bases and J by 9 bases; unmatched bases: 3. Here the CDR3 DNA reads TGCGCCAGCAGTACGGACAGGGGTGAGCAGTTCTTC. This codes for CASSTDRGEQFF. Supplemented by reference TRBV5-1 and TRBJ2-1, the full variable domain reads KAGVTQTPRYLIKTRGQQVTLSCSPISGHRSVSWYQQTPGQGLQFLFEYFSETQRNKGNFPGRFSGRQFSNSRSEMNVSTLELGDSALYLCASSTDRGEQFFGPGTRLTVL.

This clone was counted only a few times. V gene TRBV5-1 combines with J gene TRBJ1-1, with D tentatively TRBD1 (5 bases). Trimming shortened V by 3 bases and J by 4 bases, and 13 bases separated the two germline ends. Germline CDR1 SGHRS, CDR2 YFSETQ. The CDR3 totals 14 residues. CDR3 in DNA: TGCGCCAGCAGCTCACAGGCCCATGGCACTGAAGCTTTCTTT. Translation gives CASSSQAHGTEAFF.

The rearrangement links TRBV30 to TRBJ1-4; D remains ambiguous. This CDR3 contains 14 residues. Germline CDR1 reads GTSNPN; CDR2 reads SVGIG (reference sequence). Between the trimmed V and J ends, which lost 3 bases and 0 bases, there was a span of 8 bases. As DNA, the CDR3 is TGTGCCTGGAGGAAAACAGCAACTAATGAAAAACTGTTTTTT. The encoded protein is CAWRKTATNEKLFF.